These 5 T cell receptor beta chains were all obtained from the same sample, sequenced in a study of cytomegalovirus exposure and HLA in healthy donors. PCR was performed using 60 Vbeta and 13 Jbeta primers. Sequencing was performed with immunoSEQ multiplex PCR; in TCRdb, only in-frame clones are kept and a portion is missing. The sample consists of around 140,000 clones, 70% to 85% of them appearing once. The sample comprised PBMCs. The receptors come from a woman in her thirties or forties in good health and CMV-seronegative.

This clone has just a few counts. V usage is TRBV2 and J usage is TRBJ2-3; a possible D gene is TRBD2 (5 bases). Trimming stripped 4 bases from V and 2 bases from J, with 10 bases between. CDR3 length: 14 amino acids. Germline V gene sequence: CDR1 SNHLY, CDR2 FYNNEI. CDR3 DNA sequence: TGTGCCAGCAGTGGTACTAGAAACACAGATACGCAGTATTTT. Amino acid sequence: CASSGTRNTDTQYF.

The chain combines TRBV5-4 with TRBJ2-1; 9 bases are shared with TRBD2. V trimming: 4 bases; J trimming: 3 bases; junction bases outside the gene matches: 5. The CDR3 runs to 15 residues. Germline V gene sequence: CDR1 SGHNT, CDR2 YYREEE (reference sequence). Written as DNA, the CDR3 is TGTGCCAGCAGCGAGACTAGCGGAAGCTACAATGAGCAGTTCTTC. Amino acid sequence: CASSETSGSYNEQFF.

The chain links TRBV5-8 to TRBJ2-6; maybe TRBD1 (5 bases). V lost 5 bases to trimming and J lost 0 bases, with 9 bases between them. Germline V gene data show CDR1 as SGHTS and CDR2 as YDEGEE. The CDR3 is 15 residues long. CDR3 DNA: TGTGCCAGCAGTCGACAGAGCTCTGGGGCCAACGTCCTGACTTTC. It yields the protein CASSRQSSGANVLTF.

The rearrangement links TRBV18 to TRBJ1-6; 8 bases line up with TRBD1. V dropped 4 bases and J dropped 13; count of bases not matched to a gene: 21. CDR1 and CDR2 (germline): KGHSH, LQKENI. The CDR3 totals 18 residues. CDR3 coding DNA: TGTGCCAGCTCACAATCCCCCCCGCGTGGACAGGGACGGAGGCCCCTCCACTTT. It is translated as CASSQSPPRGQGRRPLHF.

V is TRBV27 and J is TRBJ2-1, with D perhaps matching TRBD1 (6 bases). In germline, CDR1 is MNHEY, CDR2 SMNVEV (reference sequence). The CDR3 is 16 residues long. The germline V and J ends were trimmed by 1 base and 7 bases, with 17 bases remaining between them. Here the CDR3 DNA reads TGTGCCAGCAGTTTATACGGGACAATTCCCTTGAATGAGCAGTTCTTC. Translated, it gives CASSLYGTIPLNEQFF.